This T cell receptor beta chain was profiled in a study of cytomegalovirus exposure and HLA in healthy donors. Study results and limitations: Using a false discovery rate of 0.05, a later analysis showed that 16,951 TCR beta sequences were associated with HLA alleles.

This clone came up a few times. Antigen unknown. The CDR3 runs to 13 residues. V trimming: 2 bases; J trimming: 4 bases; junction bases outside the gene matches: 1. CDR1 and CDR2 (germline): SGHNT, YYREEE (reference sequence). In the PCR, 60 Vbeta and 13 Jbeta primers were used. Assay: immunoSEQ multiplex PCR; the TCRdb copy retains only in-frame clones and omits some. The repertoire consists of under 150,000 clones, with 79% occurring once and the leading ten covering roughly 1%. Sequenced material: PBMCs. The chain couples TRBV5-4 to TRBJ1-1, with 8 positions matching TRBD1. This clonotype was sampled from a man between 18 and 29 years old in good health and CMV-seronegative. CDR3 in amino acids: CASSFGQGTEAFF. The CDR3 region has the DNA TGTGCCAGCAGCTTTGGACAGGGCACTGAAGCTTTCTTT.